The 26 T cell receptor beta chains below come from one sample, sequenced in a study of blood T cell repertoires in COVID-19. Assay: immunoSEQ multiplex PCR; the TCRdb copy retains only in-frame clones and omits some. The sample includes around 150,000 clones, around four fifths of them seen just once. Material for sequencing was PBMCs or T cells enriched from blood (not recorded which). Receptors originate from a man aged 65-85 years who had been exposed to COVID-19.

V is TRBV18 and J is TRBJ1-3, with 7 bases lining up with TRBD1. Per germline, CDR1 KGHSH and CDR2 LQKENI. Losses at the gene ends were 2 bases for V and 0 bases for J; bases not matched to a gene: 4. CDR3 length: 16 residues. The CDR3, as DNA: TGTGCCAGCTCACCAAGGACAGGCCTCTCTGGAAACACCATATATTTT. Protein: CASSPRTGLSGNTIYF.

The rearrangement uses TRBV28 and TRBJ1-2; the D gene is possibly TRBD1 (5 bases). The CDR3 length is 12 residues. Germline V gene lookup returns CDR1 MDHEN and CDR2 SYDVKM. Trimming left V 4 bases short and J 4 bases short, with 7 bases between. CDR3 sequence reads: CASSSTAYGYTF. The DNA of the CDR3 is TGTGCCAGCAGTTCGACAGCCTATGGCTACACCTTC.

V and J are TRBV18 and TRBJ2-7; D gene unclear. Looked up from germline, CDR1 is KGHSH and CDR2 is LQKENI. The CDR3 contains 15 residues. Trimming left V 2 bases short and J 6 bases short, with 17 bases between. Written as DNA, the CDR3 is TGTGCCAGCTCACCAACGTTGGGTGAGACTTCCGAGCAGTACTTC. As protein: CASSPTLGETSEQYF.

This clone was seen a few times. This chain uses TRBV2 with TRBJ2-1; TRBD1 aligns across 8 bases. The CDR3 contains 14 residues. Trimming took 8 bases from V and 9 from J; bases not matched to a gene: 12. Germline assignment: CDR1 SNHLY and CDR2 FYNNEI. CDR3 nucleotides: TGTGCCAGCCTTATTCACGCGACAGGGGCTGAGCAGTTCTTC. It is translated as CASLIHATGAEQFF. Together with reference TRBV2 and TRBJ2-1, the CDR3 gives the full variable domain: EPEVTQTPSHQVTQMGQEVILRCVPISNHLYFYWYRQILGQKVEFLVSFYNNEISEKSEIFDDQFSVERPDGSNFTLKIRSTKLEDSAMYFCASLIHATGAEQFFGPGTRLTVL.

The CDR3 DNA is TGTGCCAGCACCCCCTTCGCCGGGACAGCCAACACTGAAGCTTTCTTT. Its translation is CASTPFAGTANTEAFF. J is TRBJ1-1 and V is TRBV2; 7 bases map to TRBD1. This CDR3 comprises 16 residues. Germline CDR1 and CDR2: SNHLY and FYNNEI. V gave up 7 bases and J gave up 2 bases; unmatched junction bases: 13. The full variable domain, its missing parts supplied by reference TRBV2 and TRBJ1-1, is EPEVTQTPSHQVTQMGQEVILRCVPISNHLYFYWYRQILGQKVEFLVSFYNNEISEKSEIFDDQFSVERPDGSNFTLKIRSTKLEDSAMYFCASTPFAGTANTEAFFGQGTRLTVV.

This chain uses TRBV7-6 with TRBJ2-1; TRBD2 aligns across 7 bases. V shed 2 bases and J 0 bases; nucleotides not matched to a gene: 1. Germline V gene sequence: CDR1 SGHVS, CDR2 FNYEAQ. CDR3 length equals 15 residues. The CDR3 is CASSLSGASYNEQFF. The CDR3 DNA is TGTGCCAGCAGCTTAAGCGGGGCCTCCTACAATGAGCAGTTCTTC.

The chain couples TRBV6-1 to TRBJ1-1; D is undetermined. Germline V gene lookup returns CDR1 MNHNS and CDR2 SASEGT. This CDR3 contains 14 residues. The V end was cut by 3 bases, the J end by 1 base, with 9 bases between. The CDR3 here is CASSDRVRNTEAFF. The CDR3 DNA follows: TGTGCCAGCAGTGATCGGGTTCGGAACACTGAAGCTTTCTTT.

The chain uses TRBV30 and TRBJ1-1; tentatively, D is TRBD1 (5 bases). V lost 0 bases and J 11 bases, leaving 19 bases between the germline ends. The germline V gene has CDR1 GTSNPN and CDR2 SVGIG (reference sequence). CDR3 length: 14 amino acids. CDR3 protein: CAWSVFQGRMWAFF. The CDR3 DNA reads as TGTGCCTGGAGTGTTTTCCAGGGTAGGATGTGGGCTTTCTTT.

This chain connects TRBV18 to TRBJ1-1, with D perhaps TRBD1 (5 bases). The V end lost 2 bases, the J end lost 6 bases, and 13 bases lay between the germline ends. The CDR3 contains 14 residues. Germline CDR1 reads KGHSH; CDR2 reads LQKENI. The CDR3 DNA is TGTGCCAGCTCACCATCAGGGCACCCTCCTGAAGCTTTCTTT. Translating it yields CASSPSGHPPEAFF.

This chain links TRBV29-1 with TRBJ2-1, with TRBD1 matching over 8 bases. The CDR3 runs 12 residues. CDR1 SQVTM and CDR2 ANQGSEA come from the germline V gene. Trimming cost V 6 bases and J 4 bases; bases outside gene matches: 2. The CDR3 bases are TGCAGCGTGGGACAGGAGTACAATGAGCAGTTCTTC. This translates into CSVGQEYNEQFF.

This clone was recorded a few times. This sequence joins TRBV28 and TRBJ2-1, with D unclear. Germline CDR1 reads MDHEN; CDR2 reads SYDVKM. Trimming left V 6 bases short and J 0 bases short, with 9 bases between. The CDR3 contains 14 residues. CDR3 sequence reads: CASRAVISYNEQFF. For the CDR3, the DNA is TGTGCCAGCAGGGCCGTCATCTCCTACAATGAGCAGTTCTTC.

J is TRBJ2-3 and V is TRBV9; the D gene is possibly TRBD2 (6 bases). Germline loops: CDR1 SGDLS, CDR2 YYNGEE. The CDR3 sequence is 16 residues long. Trimming pared 0 bases from V and 1 base from J, leaving 12 bases between. The CDR3: CASSVGSSGGTDTQYF. The DNA of the CDR3 is TGTGCCAGCAGCGTAGGAAGTAGCGGCGGCACAGATACGCAGTATTTT.

This chain uses TRBV3-1 (or the pseudogene TRBV3-2) with TRBJ1-1; D unresolved. Germline lookup yields CDR1 LGHDT and CDR2 YNNKEL (reference sequence). The CDR3 covers 15 residues. V was pared by 1 base and J by 3 bases, with 12 bases between. CDR3: CASSQARVGYTEAFF. The CDR3 region has the DNA TGTGCCAGCAGCCAAGCGCGGGTAGGGTACACTGAAGCTTTCTTT.

The chain recombines TRBV19 with TRBJ1-4; TRBD1 matches at 7 bases. Germline V lookup: CDR1 LNHDA, CDR2 SQIVND (reference sequence). Trimming at V came to 3 bases and at J to 8 bases, leaving 15 bases not matched to a gene. This CDR3 has 17 residues. Written as DNA, the CDR3 is TGTGCCAGTAGTATTCGGTACTCGACAGGGTCGGGAGAAAAACTGTTTTTT. Its protein is CASSIRYSTGSGEKLFF.

This chain connects TRBV18 to TRBJ1-1; 7 bases agree with TRBD1. CDR3 size: 12 residues. V dropped 5 bases and J dropped 3; count of bases not matched to a gene: 0. Germline V gene lookup returns CDR1 KGHSH and CDR2 LQKENI. For the CDR3, the DNA is TGTGCCAGCTCAACAGGGGACACTGAAGCTTTCTTT. Its protein product is CASSTGDTEAFF.

This clone was picked up one time. The chain uses TRBV12-3 or TRBV12-4 and TRBJ2-1; weak D call: TRBD1 (5 bases). The V gene lost 7 bases and the J gene lost 9 bases, with 13 bases spanning the gap. The CDR3 runs 12 residues. DNA for the CDR3: TGTGCCAGCACAAGGGGTCCGACTGAGCAGTTCTTC. Translated, it gives CASTRGPTEQFF.

The chain uses TRBV5-6 and TRBJ2-3; tentative D call: TRBD2 (7 bases). V was trimmed by 7 bases and J by 4 bases, leaving 10 bases between them. The CDR3 sequence is 12 residues long. Germline V CDR1 and CDR2: SGHDT, YYEEEE. CDR3 sequence: CASGGASDTQYF. CDR3 DNA: TGTGCCAGCGGGGGGGCGTCAGATACGCAGTATTTT.

The chain has TRBV2 and TRBJ1-5, with a tentative D call TRBD1 (5 bases). CDR3 length: 14 residues. Trimming took off 0 bases at V and 11 bases at J, with 14 bases between the two ends. Germline-derived CDR1 and CDR2 are SNHLY and FYNNEI. CDR3 amino acids: CASSEALPGGAQHF. The CDR3 DNA is TGTGCCAGCAGTGAAGCGCTTCCGGGGGGAGCCCAGCATTTT.

This sequence joins TRBV24-1 and TRBJ1-1, with unresolved D. CDR3 size: 11 residues. CDR1 and CDR2 from the germline V gene are KGHDR and SFDVKD. Trimming removed 3 bases at V and 7 bases at J, with 5 bases between. The DNA for the CDR3 is TGTGCCACCAGTGATGGGCGTGAAGCTTTCTTT. This codes for CATSDGREAFF.

This chain uses TRBV19 with TRBJ2-7; unclear D gene. The V gene's germline CDR1 is LNHDA and CDR2 SQIVND (reference sequence). CDR3 length: 12 residues. Trimming pared 4 bases from V and 4 bases from J, leaving 8 bases between. The CDR3 loop reads CASSSLSYEQYF. In nucleotides, the CDR3 is TGTGCCAGTAGTAGTTTGTCTTACGAGCAGTACTTC.

The V and J genes are TRBV6-1 and TRBJ1-5; possible D gene TRBD1, 5 bases. The CDR3 spans 14 residues. V was clipped by 4 bases and J by 4 bases, with 11 bases between them. Germline assignment: CDR1 MNHNS and CDR2 SASEGT. The CDR3 is CASSGAGTNQPQHF. The CDR3 region has the DNA TGTGCCAGCAGTGGAGCCGGGACTAATCAGCCCCAGCATTTT.

V gene TRBV29-1 combines with J gene TRBJ2-7; unclear D gene. Germline V gene data show CDR1 as SQVTM and CDR2 as ANQGSEA. The CDR3 covers 12 residues. Trimming took off 5 bases at V and 3 bases at J, with 11 bases between the two ends. CDR3 coding DNA: TGCAGCGTTTTTTCAGACATCTACGAGCAGTACTTC. This encodes CSVFSDIYEQYF.

The CDR3 nucleotides are TGTGCCAGCAGCGTTGGGGGCGACTATGGCTACACCTTC. Protein: CASSVGGDYGYTF. The gene calls are TRBV7-9 and TRBJ1-2, with a possible D match to TRBD1 (6 bases). The V and J ends lost 5 bases and 3 bases respectively, with 10 bases between them. The CDR3 length is 13 residues. Germline V gives CDR1 SEHNR, CDR2 FQNEAQ (reference sequence). Full variable domain (rest looked up from reference TRBV7-9 and TRBJ1-2): DTGVSQNPRHKITKRGQNVTFRCDPISEHNRLYWYRQTLGQGPEFLTYFQNEAQLEKSRLLSDRFSAERPKGSFSTLEIQRTEQGDSAMYLCASSVGGDYGYTFGSGTRLTVV.

This rearrangement joins TRBV4-3 to TRBJ1-2, with 9 bases aligning to TRBD1. The CDR3 totals 15 residues. Per the germline V gene, CDR1 is LGHNA and CDR2 is YSLEER. V shed 6 bases, J shed 7 bases, and the junction held 12 bases outside the gene matches. Here the CDR3 reads CASRQSSGQGSGYTF. The CDR3 DNA is TGCGCCAGCAGGCAATCTTCGGGACAGGGCTCTGGCTACACCTTC.

This sequence joins TRBV5-6 and TRBJ1-5; 8 bases are shared with TRBD1. Germline loops: CDR1 SGHDT, CDR2 YYEEEE. The CDR3 consists of 16 residues. Germline trimming cut 3 bases from V and 2 bases from J; bases unmatched to any gene: 7. The CDR3 bases are TGTGCCAGCAGCTGGAACAGGGGGAGAGGCAATCAGCCCCAGCATTTT. Its translation is CASSWNRGRGNQPQHF.

The chain has TRBV7-3 and TRBJ1-6, with D unclear. CDR1 is SGHTA, CDR2 FQGTGA, per germline. The length of the CDR3 is 13 residues. Trimming left V 5 bases short and J 3 bases short, with 5 bases between. The CDR3 loop is CASSPNYNSPLHF. The CDR3 DNA reads TGTGCCAGCAGCCCTAACTATAATTCACCCCTCCACTTT.